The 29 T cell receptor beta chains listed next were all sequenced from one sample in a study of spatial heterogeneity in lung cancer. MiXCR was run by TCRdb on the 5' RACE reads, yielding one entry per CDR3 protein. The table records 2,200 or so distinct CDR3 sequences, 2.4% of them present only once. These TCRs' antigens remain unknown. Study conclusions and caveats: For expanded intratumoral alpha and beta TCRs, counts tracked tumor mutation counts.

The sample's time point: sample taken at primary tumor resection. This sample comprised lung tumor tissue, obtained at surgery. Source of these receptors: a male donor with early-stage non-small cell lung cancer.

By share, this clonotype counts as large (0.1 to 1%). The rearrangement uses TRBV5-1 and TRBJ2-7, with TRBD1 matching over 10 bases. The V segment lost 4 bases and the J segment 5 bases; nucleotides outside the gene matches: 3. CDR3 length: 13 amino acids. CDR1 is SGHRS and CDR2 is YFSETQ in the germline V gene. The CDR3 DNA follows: TGCGCCAGCAGCAGGGACAGGGGCAACGAGCAGTACTTC. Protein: CASSRDRGNEQYF. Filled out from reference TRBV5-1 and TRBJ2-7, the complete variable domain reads KAGVTQTPRYLIKTRGQQVTLSCSPISGHRSVSWYQQTPGQGLQFLFEYFSETQRNKGNFPGRFSGRQFSNSRSEMNVSTLELGDSALYLCASSRDRGNEQYFGPGTRLTVT.

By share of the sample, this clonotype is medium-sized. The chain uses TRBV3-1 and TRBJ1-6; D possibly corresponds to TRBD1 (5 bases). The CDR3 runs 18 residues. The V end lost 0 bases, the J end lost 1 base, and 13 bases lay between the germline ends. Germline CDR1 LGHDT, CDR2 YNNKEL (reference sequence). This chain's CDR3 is CASSQDNGGWSYNSPLHF. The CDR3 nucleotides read TGTGCCAGCAGCCAAGATAACGGGGGGTGGTCCTATAATTCACCCCTCCACTTT.

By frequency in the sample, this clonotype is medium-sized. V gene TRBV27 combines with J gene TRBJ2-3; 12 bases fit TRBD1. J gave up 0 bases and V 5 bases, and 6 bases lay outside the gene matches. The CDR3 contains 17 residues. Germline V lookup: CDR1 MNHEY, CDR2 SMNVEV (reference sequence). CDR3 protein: CASSTRDRGPSTDTQYF. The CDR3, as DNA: TGTGCCAGCAGTACCAGGGACAGGGGGCCGAGCACAGATACGCAGTATTTT.

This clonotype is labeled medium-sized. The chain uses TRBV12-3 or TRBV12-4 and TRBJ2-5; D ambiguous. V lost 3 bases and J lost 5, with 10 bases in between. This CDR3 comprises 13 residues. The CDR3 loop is CASSFGGTETQYF. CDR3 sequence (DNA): TGTGCCAGCAGTTTCGGTGGTACGGAGACCCAGTACTTC.

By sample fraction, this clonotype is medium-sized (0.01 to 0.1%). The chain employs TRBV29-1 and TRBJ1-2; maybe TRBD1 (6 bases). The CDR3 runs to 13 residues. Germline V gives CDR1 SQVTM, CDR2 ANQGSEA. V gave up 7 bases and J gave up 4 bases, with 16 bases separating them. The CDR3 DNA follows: TGCAGCGCTAAAGAAGGGGGTTTCTATGGCTACACCTTC. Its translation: CSAKEGGFYGYTF. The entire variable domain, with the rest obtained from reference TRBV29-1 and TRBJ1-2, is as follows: SAVISQKPSRDICQRGTSLTIQCQVDSQVTMMFWYRQQPGQSLTLIATANQGSEATYESGFVIDKFPISRPNLTFSTLTVSNMSPEDSSIYLCSAKEGGFYGYTFGSGTRLTVV.

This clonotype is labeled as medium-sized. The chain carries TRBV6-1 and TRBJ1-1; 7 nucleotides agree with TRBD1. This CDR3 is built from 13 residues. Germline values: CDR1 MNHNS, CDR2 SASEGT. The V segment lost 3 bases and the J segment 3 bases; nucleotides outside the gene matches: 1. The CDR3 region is CASSDTGDTEAFF. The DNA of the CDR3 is TGTGCCAGCAGTGATACAGGGGACACTGAAGCTTTCTTT.

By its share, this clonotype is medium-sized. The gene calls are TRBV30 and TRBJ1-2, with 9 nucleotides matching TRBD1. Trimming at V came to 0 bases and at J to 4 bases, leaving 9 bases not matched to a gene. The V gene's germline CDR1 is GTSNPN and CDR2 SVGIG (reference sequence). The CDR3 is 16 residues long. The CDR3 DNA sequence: TGTGCCTGGAGTGTAAAAGGGACAGGGCGTACCTATGGCTACACCTTC. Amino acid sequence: CAWSVKGTGRTYGYTF.

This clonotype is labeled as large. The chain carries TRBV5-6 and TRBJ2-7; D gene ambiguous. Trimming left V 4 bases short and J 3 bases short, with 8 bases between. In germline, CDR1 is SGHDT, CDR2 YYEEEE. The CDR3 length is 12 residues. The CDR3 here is CASSIGYYEQYF. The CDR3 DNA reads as TGTGCCAGCAGCATAGGATACTACGAGCAGTACTTC.

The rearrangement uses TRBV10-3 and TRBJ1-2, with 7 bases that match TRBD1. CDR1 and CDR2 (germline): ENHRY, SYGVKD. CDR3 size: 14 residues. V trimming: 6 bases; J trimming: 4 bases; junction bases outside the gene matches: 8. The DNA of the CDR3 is TGTGCCATCAGCGAAGGACAGGAAGGCTATGGCTACACCTTC. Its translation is CAISEGQEGYGYTF.

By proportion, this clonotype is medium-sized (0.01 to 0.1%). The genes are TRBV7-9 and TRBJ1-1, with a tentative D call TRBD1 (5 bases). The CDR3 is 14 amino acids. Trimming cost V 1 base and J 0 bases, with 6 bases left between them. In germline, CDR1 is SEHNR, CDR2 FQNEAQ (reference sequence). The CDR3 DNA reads TGTGCCAGCAGCTTAGAAGGGGTGAACACTGAAGCTTTCTTT. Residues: CASSLEGVNTEAFF.

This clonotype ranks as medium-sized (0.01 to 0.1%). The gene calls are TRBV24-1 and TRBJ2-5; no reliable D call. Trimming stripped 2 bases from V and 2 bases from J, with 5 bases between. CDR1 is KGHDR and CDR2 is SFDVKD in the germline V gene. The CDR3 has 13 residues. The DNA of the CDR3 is TGTGCCACCAGTGATTCGCATCAAGAGACCCAGTACTTC. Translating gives CATSDSHQETQYF.

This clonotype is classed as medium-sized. The CDR3 nucleotides read TGTGCCATCAGTGAGGGATACACCTACGGGACAGATACGCAGTATTTT. Translating gives CAISEGYTYGTDTQYF. V is TRBV10-3 and J is TRBJ2-3, with D unclear. The germline gives CDR1 ENHRY, CDR2 SYGVKD. The V and J ends lost 2 bases and 3 bases respectively, with 15 bases between them. The CDR3 length is 16 residues.

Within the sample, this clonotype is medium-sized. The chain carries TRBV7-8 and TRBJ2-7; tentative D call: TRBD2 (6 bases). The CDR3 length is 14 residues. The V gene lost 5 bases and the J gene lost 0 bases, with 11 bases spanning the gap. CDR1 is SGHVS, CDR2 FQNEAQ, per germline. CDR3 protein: CASSPSSASYEQYF. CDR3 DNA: TGTGCCAGCAGCCCCTCTAGCGCCTCCTACGAGCAGTACTTC.

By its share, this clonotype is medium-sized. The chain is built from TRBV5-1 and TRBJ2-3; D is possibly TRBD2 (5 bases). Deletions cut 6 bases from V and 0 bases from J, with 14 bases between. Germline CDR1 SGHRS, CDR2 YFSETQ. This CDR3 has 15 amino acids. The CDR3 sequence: CASNPGGRSTDTQYF. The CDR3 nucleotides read TGCGCCAGCAACCCGGGCGGGCGAAGCACAGATACGCAGTATTTT.

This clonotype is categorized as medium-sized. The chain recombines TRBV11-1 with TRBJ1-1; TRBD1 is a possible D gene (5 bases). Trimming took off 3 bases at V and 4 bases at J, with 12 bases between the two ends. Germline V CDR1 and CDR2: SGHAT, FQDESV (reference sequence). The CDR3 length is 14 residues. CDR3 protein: CASSLGEFSTEAFF. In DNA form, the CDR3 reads TGTGCCAGCAGCTTGGGGGAATTCAGCACTGAAGCTTTCTTT. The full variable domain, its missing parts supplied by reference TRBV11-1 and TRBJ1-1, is EAEVAQSPRYKITEKSQAVAFWCDPISGHATLYWYRQILGQGPELLVQFQDESVVDDSQLPKDRFSAERLKGVDSTLKIQPAELGDSAMYLCASSLGEFSTEAFFGQGTRLTVV.

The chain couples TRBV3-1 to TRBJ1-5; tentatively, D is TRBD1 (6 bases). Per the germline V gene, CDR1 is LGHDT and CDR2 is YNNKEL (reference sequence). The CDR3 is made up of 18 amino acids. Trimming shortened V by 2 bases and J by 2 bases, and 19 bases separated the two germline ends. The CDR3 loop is CASSQRSGVGLGNQPQHF. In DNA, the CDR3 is TGTGCCAGCAGCCAAAGGTCAGGGGTAGGCCTGGGCAATCAGCCCCAGCATTTT.

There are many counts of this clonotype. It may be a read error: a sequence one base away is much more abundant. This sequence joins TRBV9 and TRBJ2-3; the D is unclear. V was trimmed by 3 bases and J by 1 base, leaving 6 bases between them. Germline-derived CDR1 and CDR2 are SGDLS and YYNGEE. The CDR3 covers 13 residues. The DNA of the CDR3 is TGTGCCAGCAGCGCCCCCGGCACAGATACGCAGTATTTT. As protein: CASSAPGTDTQYF. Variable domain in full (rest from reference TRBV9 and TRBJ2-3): DSGVTQTPKHLITATGQRVTLRCSPRSGDLSVYWYQQSLDQGLQFLIQYYNGEERAKGNILERFSAQQFPDLHSELNLSSLELGDSALYFCASSAPGTDTQYFGPGTRLTVL.

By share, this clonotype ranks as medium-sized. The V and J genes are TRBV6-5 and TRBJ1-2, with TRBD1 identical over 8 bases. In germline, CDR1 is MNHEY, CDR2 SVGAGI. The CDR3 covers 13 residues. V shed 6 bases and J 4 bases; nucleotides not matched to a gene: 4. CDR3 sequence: CASSRTGPYGYTF. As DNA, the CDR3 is TGTGCCAGCAGCCGGACAGGGCCCTATGGCTACACCTTC.

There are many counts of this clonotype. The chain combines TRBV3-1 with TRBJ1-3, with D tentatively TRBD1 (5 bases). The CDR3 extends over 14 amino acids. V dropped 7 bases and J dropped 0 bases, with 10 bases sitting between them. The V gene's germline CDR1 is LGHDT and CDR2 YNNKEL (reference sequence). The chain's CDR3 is CASNPGGSGNTIYF. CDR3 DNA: TGTGCCAGCAACCCGGGGGGCTCTGGAAACACCATATATTTT. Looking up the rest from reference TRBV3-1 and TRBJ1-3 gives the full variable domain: DTAVSQTPKYLVTQMGNDKSIKCEQNLGHDTMYWYKQDSKKFLKIMFSYNNKELIINETVPNRFSPKSPDKAHLNLHINSLELGDSAVYFCASNPGGSGNTIYFGEGSWLTVV.

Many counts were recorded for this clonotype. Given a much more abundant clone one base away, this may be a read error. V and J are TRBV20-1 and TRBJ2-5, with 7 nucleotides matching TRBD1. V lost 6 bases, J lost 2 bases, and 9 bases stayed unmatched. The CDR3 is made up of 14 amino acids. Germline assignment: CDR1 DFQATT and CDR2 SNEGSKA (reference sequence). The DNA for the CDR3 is TGCAGTGCCAGACAGGGCATCCGACAAGAGACCCAGTACTTC. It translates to CSARQGIRQETQYF.

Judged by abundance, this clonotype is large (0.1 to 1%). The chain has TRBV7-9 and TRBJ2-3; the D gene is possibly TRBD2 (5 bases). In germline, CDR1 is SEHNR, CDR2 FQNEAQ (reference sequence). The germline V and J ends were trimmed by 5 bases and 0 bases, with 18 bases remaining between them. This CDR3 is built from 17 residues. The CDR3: CASSPRKEDTSTDTQYF. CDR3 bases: TGTGCCAGCAGCCCCCGGAAGGAGGATACTAGCACAGATACGCAGTATTTT.

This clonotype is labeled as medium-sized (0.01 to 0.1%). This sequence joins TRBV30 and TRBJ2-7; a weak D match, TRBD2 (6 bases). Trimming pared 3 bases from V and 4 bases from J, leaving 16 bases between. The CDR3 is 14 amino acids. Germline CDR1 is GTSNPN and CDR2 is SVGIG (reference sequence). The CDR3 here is CAWSRDEGLYEQYF. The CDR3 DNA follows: TGTGCCTGGAGCCGGGACGAGGGACTTTACGAGCAGTACTTC.

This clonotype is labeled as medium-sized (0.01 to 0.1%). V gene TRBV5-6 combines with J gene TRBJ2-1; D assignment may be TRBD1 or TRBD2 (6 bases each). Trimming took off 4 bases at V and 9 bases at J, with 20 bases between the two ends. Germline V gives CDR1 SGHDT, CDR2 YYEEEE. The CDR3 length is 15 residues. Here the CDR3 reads CASSPPKQGRREQFF. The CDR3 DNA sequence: TGTGCCAGCAGCCCCCCCAAGCAGGGGAGGCGTGAGCAGTTCTTC.

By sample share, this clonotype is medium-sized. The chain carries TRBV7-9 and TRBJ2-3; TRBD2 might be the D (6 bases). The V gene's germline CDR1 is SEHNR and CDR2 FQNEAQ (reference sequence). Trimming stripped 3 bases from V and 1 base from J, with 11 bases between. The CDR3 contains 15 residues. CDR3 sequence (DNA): TGTGCCAGCAGCTTTCCGTGGGGGGGCACAGATACGCAGTATTTT. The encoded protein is CASSFPWGGTDTQYF. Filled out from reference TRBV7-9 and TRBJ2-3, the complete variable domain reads DTGVSQNPRHKITKRGQNVTFRCDPISEHNRLYWYRQTLGQGPEFLTYFQNEAQLEKSRLLSDRFSAERPKGSFSTLEIQRTEQGDSAMYLCASSFPWGGTDTQYFGPGTRLTVL.

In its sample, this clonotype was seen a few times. CDR3 sequence (DNA): TGCGCCAGCAGCCCCCTTGGACAGGGAAACACCGGGGAGCTGTTTTTT. Its protein is CASSPLGQGNTGELFF. This chain uses TRBV5-1 with TRBJ2-2, with 8 bases identical to TRBD1. This CDR3 spans 16 amino acids. Germline-derived CDR1 and CDR2 are SGHRS and YFSETQ. J lost 2 bases, V lost 4 bases, and 7 bases had no gene match.

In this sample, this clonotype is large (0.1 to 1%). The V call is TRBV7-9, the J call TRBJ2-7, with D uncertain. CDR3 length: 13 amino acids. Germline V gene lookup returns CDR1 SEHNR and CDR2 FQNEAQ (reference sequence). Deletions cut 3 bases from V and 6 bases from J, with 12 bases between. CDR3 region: CASSLGDLREQYF. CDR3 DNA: TGTGCCAGCAGCTTGGGCGATTTGCGCGAGCAGTACTTC.

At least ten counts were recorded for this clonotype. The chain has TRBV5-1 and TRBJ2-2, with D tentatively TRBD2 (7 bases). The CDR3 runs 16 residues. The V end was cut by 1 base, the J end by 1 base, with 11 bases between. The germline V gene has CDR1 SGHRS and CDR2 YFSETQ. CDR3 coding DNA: TGCGCCAGCAGCTTGTCGGGGGGCAAGAACACCGGGGAGCTGTTTTTT. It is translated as CASSLSGGKNTGELFF.

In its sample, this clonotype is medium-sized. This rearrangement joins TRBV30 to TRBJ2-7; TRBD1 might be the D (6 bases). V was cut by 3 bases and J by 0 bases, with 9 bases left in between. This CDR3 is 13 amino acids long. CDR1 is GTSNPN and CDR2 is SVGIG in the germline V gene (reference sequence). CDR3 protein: CAWRGASSYEQYF. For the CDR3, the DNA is TGTGCCTGGAGGGGGGCAAGCTCCTACGAGCAGTACTTC.

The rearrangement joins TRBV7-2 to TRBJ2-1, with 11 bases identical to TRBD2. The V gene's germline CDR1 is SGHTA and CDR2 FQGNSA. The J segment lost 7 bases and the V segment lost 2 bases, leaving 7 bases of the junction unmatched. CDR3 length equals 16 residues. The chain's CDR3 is CASSLQLAGGMNEQFF. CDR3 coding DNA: TGTGCCAGCAGCTTACAATTAGCGGGGGGGATGAATGAGCAGTTCTTC.